Below, 17 T cell receptor beta chains from the same sample are listed, as sequenced in a study of beta chain features in type 1 diabetes. The isolated RNA, all of it, was reverse transcribed, so expressed TCRB transcripts were what got sequenced. The repertoire was sequenced with immunoSEQ multiplex PCR; TCRdb's copy has only in-frame clones and lacks some. Counted here are fewer than 250,000 clones, about 63% occurring once; the ten biggest clones make up 0.053%. The sequencing sample was made of naive CD4+ T cells from blood. Receptors were obtained from a man aged 25 to 45 in good health.

The CDR3 bases are TGTGCCATCAGTGGAGGAGTGGGAACAGATACGCAGTATTTT. Protein product: CAISGGVGTDTQYF. V and J are TRBV10-3 and TRBJ2-3; D not certain. The CDR3 covers 14 residues. Trimming shortened V by 4 bases and J by 3 bases, and 11 bases separated the two germline ends. Germline V gives CDR1 ENHRY, CDR2 SYGVKD.

This chain joins TRBV27 and TRBJ2-1, with TRBD1 as a possible D gene (6 bases). CDR1 is MNHEY and CDR2 is SMNVEV in the germline V gene (reference sequence). The CDR3 extends over 15 amino acids. V lost 6 bases and J lost 0, with 12 bases in between. The CDR3 region has the DNA TGTGCCAGCAGCTCTCTAGGGGGCTCCTACAATGAGCAGTTCTTC. Its translation: CASSSLGGSYNEQFF.

The chain joins TRBV25-1 to TRBJ2-7; TRBD1 agrees at 7 bases. This CDR3 region has 11 residues. After removal of 7 bases from V and 6 bases from J, the junction contained 3 bases not matched to a gene. Germline V gene lookup returns CDR1 MGHDK and CDR2 SYGVNS. The CDR3 coding sequence is TGTGCCAGCAAGGGGGCCGGCGAGCAGTACTTC. This codes for CASKGAGEQYF.

V and J are TRBV10-3 and TRBJ1-2; D unclear. Germline V lookup: CDR1 ENHRY, CDR2 SYGVKD. Trimming removed 0 bases at V and 1 base at J, with 12 bases between. The CDR3 loop spans 16 amino acids. The CDR3, as DNA: TGTGCCATCAGTGAGTCTATAGGGAAGGTTAACTATGGCTACACCTTC. This gives the protein CAISESIGKVNYGYTF.

In its sample, this clone was seen once. J is TRBJ2-2 and V is TRBV10-2; unclear D gene. Germline loops: CDR1 WSHSY, CDR2 SAAADI. Trimming shortened V by 8 bases and J by 5 bases, and 6 bases separated the two germline ends. This CDR3 has 11 amino acids. Written as DNA, the CDR3 is TGCGCCAGCGTGGAAACCGGGGAGCTGTTTTTT. Its translation: CASVETGELFF.

The V call is TRBV30, the J call TRBJ2-5; D is unclear. This CDR3 comprises 13 residues. V was clipped by 2 bases and J by 2 bases, with 9 bases between them. The germline V gene has CDR1 GTSNPN and CDR2 SVGIG (reference sequence). This CDR3 is CAWSILVQETQYF. The DNA of the CDR3 is TGTGCCTGGAGTATATTGGTGCAAGAGACCCAGTACTTC.

Only a few counts were recorded for this clone. The V gene is TRBV30, the J gene TRBJ2-3; D is unresolved. V lost 3 bases, J lost 5 bases, and 6 bases lay in between. There are 11 residues in the CDR3. The germline CDR1 and CDR2 sequences are GTSNPN and SVGIG (reference sequence). The CDR3 coding sequence is TGTGCCTGGAGGGAGCAAGATACGCAGTATTTT. It is translated as CAWREQDTQYF.

This clone was seen more than once but under ten times. The chain carries TRBV29-1 and TRBJ2-1; 8 bases map to TRBD2. This CDR3 contains 14 residues. The ends lost 5 bases at V and 4 bases at J; junction bases unmatched: 7. Germline V CDR1 and CDR2: SQVTM, ANQGSEA. CDR3 sequence (DNA): TGCAGCGTTTCCGGGACTAGAAAGTACAATGAGCAGTTCTTC. Its translation: CSVSGTRKYNEQFF.

This clone has a single count. This chain joins TRBV18 and TRBJ2-5, with D uncertain. V dropped 2 bases and J dropped 5 bases, with 12 bases sitting between them. The CDR3 runs to 14 residues. Germline assignment: CDR1 KGHSH and CDR2 LQKENI. DNA of the CDR3: TGTGCCAGCTCACCAACTCTAGGATTGGAGACCCAGTACTTC. Protein product: CASSPTLGLETQYF.

The chain joins TRBV6-4 to TRBJ2-1; D might be TRBD2 (6 bases). CDR1 and CDR2 (germline): MRHNA, SNTAGT. V dropped 1 base and J dropped 2 bases, with 12 bases sitting between them. The length of the CDR3 is 16 residues. CDR3: CASSDWAPGAYNEQFF. The CDR3 DNA reads as TGTGCCAGCAGTGACTGGGCACCGGGGGCCTACAATGAGCAGTTCTTC.

CDR3 amino acids: CASSTDIHTQYF. In nucleotides, the CDR3 is TGTGCCAGCAGCACAGACATCCATACGCAGTATTTT. This chain links TRBV7-2 with TRBJ2-3; D is ambiguous. V lost 5 bases and J 7 bases, leaving 10 bases between the germline ends. The CDR3 runs 12 residues. In germline, CDR1 is SGHTA, CDR2 FQGNSA.

The rearrangement uses TRBV7-2 and TRBJ2-1, with 7 positions matching TRBD2. With 2 bases clipped from V and 7 bases from J, the junction kept 8 bases outside the gene matches. Per the germline V gene, CDR1 is SGHTA and CDR2 is FQGNSA. CDR3 length: 15 residues. The CDR3 reads CASSLMIAGLNEQFF. The CDR3, as DNA: TGTGCCAGCAGCTTAATGATAGCGGGCCTTAATGAGCAGTTCTTC.

The chain links TRBV30 to TRBJ1-1; maybe TRBD1 (6 bases). CDR1 is GTSNPN, CDR2 SVGIG, per germline (reference sequence). Trimming left V 3 bases short and J 1 base short, with 12 bases between. This CDR3 is 14 amino acids long. The CDR3 nucleotides read TGTGCCTGGAGATCCGGGACACCGAACACTGAAGCTTTCTTT. Translating it yields CAWRSGTPNTEAFF.

The gene calls are TRBV27 and TRBJ2-1; the D is unclear. Per germline, CDR1 MNHEY and CDR2 SMNVEV (reference sequence). Trimming left V 5 bases short and J 4 bases short, with 6 bases between. The CDR3 contains 12 residues. The CDR3 here is CASSPRYNEQFF. As DNA, the CDR3 is TGTGCCAGCAGTCCCAGATACAATGAGCAGTTCTTC.

V and J are TRBV5-1 and TRBJ2-5, with D unresolved. The CDR3 runs to 14 residues. The V and J ends lost 0 bases and 3 bases respectively, with 9 bases between them. CDR1 SGHRS and CDR2 YFSETQ come from the germline V gene. CDR3 loop: CASSLASEKETQYF. The CDR3 DNA follows: TGCGCCAGCAGCTTGGCGTCAGAGAAAGAGACCCAGTACTTC.

This chain connects TRBV29-1 to TRBJ2-4; weak D call: TRBD1 (6 bases). This CDR3 has 13 residues. Trimming stripped 6 bases from V and 0 bases from J, with 9 bases between. Germline assignment: CDR1 SQVTM and CDR2 ANQGSEA. The CDR3 region has the DNA TGCAGCGTCGGGACAATAGCCAAAAACATTCAGTACTTC. It codes for CSVGTIAKNIQYF.

This chain uses TRBV7-8 with TRBJ2-1; 7 bases map to TRBD2. Trimming cost V 0 bases and J 4 bases; bases outside gene matches: 0. The CDR3 extends over 14 amino acids. Per the germline V gene, CDR1 is SGHVS and CDR2 is FQNEAQ. DNA of the CDR3: TGTGCCAGCAGCTTAGCGGGGGGGTACAATGAGCAGTTCTTC. Translation: CASSLAGGYNEQFF.